The rows below give T cell receptor beta chains drawn from one sample of a study of identical twins. TCRdb recomputed calls from the 5' RACE reads with MiXCR, one row per CDR3 protein. The sample has 300,000 to 350,000 distinct CDR3 sequences, roughly 12% seen once. The data also belong to a second study, concerning yellow fever vaccine responses in identical twins.

Sequencing was performed on CD8+ T cells sorted from blood. Every receptor here comes from a woman between 18 and 30 years old in good health. The CDR3 runs from the conserved cysteine through the conserved F or W. Fields, in order: D gene, CDR3 length, V gene, J gene, clone size, CDR3 DNA, CDR3 protein. A D gene is named only where the DNA matches it firmly. Only some rows state a clone size, as once, few, many or a class for expanded clones.

-	14	TRBV19	TRBJ2-5	few	TGTGCCAGTAGTACCTCCGGGACCCAAGAGACCCAGTACTTC	CASSTSGTQETQYF
TRBD2	16	TRBV7-6	TRBJ2-7	-	TGTGCCAGCAGCTTAAGGCAGAGCGGGGGATCCTACGAGCAGTACTTC	CASSLRQSGGSYEQYF
-	14	TRBV27	TRBJ2-3	-	TGTGCCAGCAGTTTCCTTAGCCCCCCAGATACGCAGTATTTT	CASSFLSPPDTQYF
TRBD1	17	TRBV7-8	TRBJ1-3	few	TGTGCCAGCAGCTTAGCAAGGACAGGGCTATCTGGAAACACCATATATTTT	CASSLARTGLSGNTIYF
TRBD1	15	TRBV6-1	TRBJ2-7	-	TGTGCCAGCAGTGCCCGGGACAGCCGGGCCAGGGAGCAGTACTTC	CASSARDSRAREQYF
-	12	TRBV23-1	TRBJ2-5	-	TGCGCCAGCAGTCGTGATGGGGAGACCCAGTACTTC	CASSRDGETQYF
TRBD2	15	TRBV7-9	TRBJ2-7	-	TGTGCCAGCAGCCCGACGACTAGCGGTTCCTACGAGCAGTACTTC	CASSPTTSGSYEQYF
TRBD2	17	TRBV4-1	TRBJ2-3	-	TGCGCCAGCAGCCAAGAAGGCGGCGGGGGGCGTGCAGATACGCAGTATTTT	CASSQEGGGGRADTQYF
TRBD1	13	TRBV6-2/TRBV6-3	TRBJ2-1	few	TGTGCCAGCAGCCGACAGGGCCACAATGAGCAGTTCTTC	CASSRQGHNEQFF
TRBD1	17	TRBV4-1	TRBJ2-5	-	TGCGCCAGCAGCCACCAAAGGGACAGAGAGTACCAAGAGACCCAGTACTTC	CASSHQRDREYQETQYF